The following is a TCR beta chain sequence with its context. Its specificity is unknown. These data come from a study of Graves' ophthalmopathy and Graves' hyperthyroidism. The V gene lost 6 bases and the J gene lost 4 bases, with 20 bases spanning the gap. The CDR3 consists of 16 residues. Amplifying from RNA transcripts, the study obtained TCR beta CDR3 regions. HTBI primers served in a first-round RT-PCR, which a second-round multiplex PCR followed. In TCRdb, the multiplex PCR reads were re-called with MiXCR into one record per CDR3 protein. The sample shows 300,000 to 400,000 distinct CDR3 sequences, roughly a sixth of them seen only once. Overall study findings and caveats: Blood shared most expanded thyroid clonotypes above 0.001 frequency.

Pregnancy or lactation, uncontrolled infections and other autoimmune diseases were grounds for excluding patients. The chain joins TRBV12-3 or TRBV12-4 to TRBJ2-3; the D gene could be TRBD1 or TRBD2 (7 bases each). The sequence was obtained from an adult woman with stable Graves' hyperthyroidism. Sequencing input: peripheral blood. CDR3 DNA: TGTGCCAGCAGCTCCCGACAGGGAGGGTCAGCAGATACGCAGTATTTT. This encodes CASSSRQGGSADTQYF.